These T cell receptor beta chains were read from a single sample in a study of CD8+ T cells in alopecia areata. Produced via immunoSEQ multiplex PCR; TCRdb's table is partial and in-frame only. The sample shows 120,000 or so clones, approximately 58% of them seen only once. Material: CD4+ T cells sorted from blood, obtained at week 0. These receptors all stem from a human donor with alopecia areata. Both conserved end residues are part of each CDR3. The order of the fields is CDR3 length, J gene, V gene, CDR3 protein.

CDR3 length: 15; J gene: TRBJ1-5; V gene: TRBV15; CDR3 protein: CATSRGGRAHQPQHF
CDR3 length: 12; J gene: TRBJ2-2; V gene: TRBV5-6; CDR3 protein: CASRRRTGELFF
CDR3 length: 14; J gene: TRBJ1-2; V gene: TRBV28; CDR3 protein: CASSPTDRGGGYTF
CDR3 length: 16; J gene: TRBJ2-3; V gene: TRBV7-3; CDR3 protein: CASSLALGTSTDTQYF
CDR3 length: 15; J gene: TRBJ2-3; V gene: TRBV25-1; CDR3 protein: CASSLAGGQGDTQYF
CDR3 length: 15; J gene: TRBJ2-1; V gene: TRBV7-2; CDR3 protein: CASSLSGAVHNEQFF
CDR3 length: 17; J gene: TRBJ2-3; V gene: TRBV7-9; CDR3 protein: CASSLAMSGGPTDTQYF
CDR3 length: 11; J gene: TRBJ2-2; V gene: TRBV29-1; CDR3 protein: CSVAGAGELFF
CDR3 length: 13; J gene: TRBJ1-3; V gene: TRBV6-1; CDR3 protein: CASTRTRVNTIYF
CDR3 length: 13; J gene: TRBJ1-2; V gene: TRBV5-4; CDR3 protein: CASSLAGGHGYTF
CDR3 length: 15; J gene: TRBJ2-5; V gene: TRBV7-2; CDR3 protein: CASSFAGGPSETQYF
CDR3 length: 15; J gene: TRBJ1-1; V gene: TRBV7-9; CDR3 protein: CASSFLAAMNTEAFF
CDR3 length: 15; J gene: TRBJ2-3; V gene: TRBV18; CDR3 protein: CASSPPNLSTDTQYF
CDR3 length: 12; J gene: TRBJ2-7; V gene: TRBV25-1; CDR3 protein: CASTGTAYEQYF
CDR3 length: 14; J gene: TRBJ2-7; V gene: TRBV7-2; CDR3 protein: CASSLDRVSYEQYF
CDR3 length: 13; J gene: TRBJ2-3; V gene: TRBV28; CDR3 protein: CASSPTSTDTQYF
CDR3 length: 15; J gene: TRBJ2-7; V gene: TRBV7-2; CDR3 protein: CASSLDWRRAYEQYF
CDR3 length: 13; J gene: TRBJ2-2; V gene: TRBV5-4; CDR3 protein: CASSLEGPGELFF
CDR3 length: 16; J gene: TRBJ2-1; V gene: TRBV4-1; CDR3 protein: CASSQDRQGALNEQFF
CDR3 length: 14; J gene: TRBJ2-7; V gene: TRBV19; CDR3 protein: CASKDSSVSYEQYF
CDR3 length: 14; J gene: TRBJ2-2; V gene: TRBV7-9; CDR3 protein: CASSFTGATGELFF
CDR3 length: 13; J gene: TRBJ1-5; V gene: TRBV2; CDR3 protein: CASSWDSNQPQHF
CDR3 length: 13; J gene: TRBJ1-2; V gene: TRBV9; CDR3 protein: CASSVAGLQGYTF
CDR3 length: 15; J gene: TRBJ1-1; V gene: TRBV9; CDR3 protein: CASSEPPDRGLEAFF
CDR3 length: 17; J gene: TRBJ2-1; V gene: TRBV7-2; CDR3 protein: CASSQGLAGGRYNEQFF
CDR3 length: 13; J gene: TRBJ2-5; V gene: TRBV5-1; CDR3 protein: CASSSGSTETQYF